The 8 T cell receptor beta chains presented below share a single source sample, sequenced in a study of identical twins. TCRdb re-analysed the 5' RACE reads in MiXCR, keeping a single row per CDR3 protein. The sample carries some 600,000 distinct CDR3 sequences, just over 7% recorded once. The same data also went into a second study, on yellow fever vaccine responses in identical twins.

Sequencing used PBMCs. The receptors were sampled from a woman aged 18-29 years in good health.

A few counts support this clonotype. V and J are TRBV4-1 and TRBJ1-3; TRBD1 agrees at 9 bases. Germline V gene data show CDR1 as MGHRA and CDR2 as YSYEKL. J was trimmed by 0 bases and V by 2 bases; bases with no gene match: 11. The CDR3 extends over 19 amino acids. The CDR3 DNA follows: TGCGCCAGCAGCCAACGCTGGACAGGGGACGCTAACTCTGGAAACACCATATATTTT. This codes for CASSQRWTGDANSGNTIYF.

This clonotype turned up a few times. The genes are TRBV7-9 and TRBJ2-7, with D perhaps TRBD1 (6 bases). From germline, CDR1 is SEHNR and CDR2 FQNEAQ (reference sequence). Trimming cost V 5 bases and J 0 bases, with 14 bases left between them. This CDR3 is built from 15 residues. The CDR3 coding sequence is TGTGCCAGCAGCCCTGGACAGTCGAGCTCCTACGAGCAGTACTTC. It specifies CASSPGQSSSYEQYF.

The chain carries TRBV18 and TRBJ1-1; tentative D call: TRBD1 (5 bases). Deletions cut 3 bases from V and 5 bases from J, with 16 bases between. This CDR3 spans 15 amino acids. Germline V CDR1 and CDR2: KGHSH, LQKENI. Here the CDR3 reads CASSPQGEGRTEAFF. The CDR3 nucleotides read TGTGCCAGCTCACCGCAAGGGGAGGGAAGGACTGAAGCTTTCTTT. Based on the CDR3 plus reference TRBV18 and TRBJ1-1, the full variable domain is NAGVMQNPRHLVRRRGQEARLRCSPMKGHSHVYWYRQLPEEGLKFMVYLQKENIIDESGMPKERFSAEFPKEGPSILRIQQVVRGDSAAYFCASSPQGEGRTEAFFGQGTRLTVV.

The V call is TRBV3-1, the J call TRBJ2-2, with TRBD1 matching 7 bases. The germline CDR1 and CDR2 sequences are LGHDT and YNNKEL (reference sequence). This CDR3 has 15 residues. Trimming at V came to 6 bases and at J to 0 bases, leaving 4 bases not matched to a gene. The CDR3 is CASSFDRANTGELFF. The CDR3 nucleotides read TGTGCCAGCAGTTTCGACAGGGCGAACACCGGGGAGCTGTTTTTT.

The rearrangement joins TRBV6-1 to TRBJ2-1, with D perhaps being TRBD1 or TRBD2 (5 bases each). The CDR3 consists of 18 residues. V lost 6 bases to trimming and J lost 0 bases, with 21 bases between them. Germline CDR1 is MNHNS and CDR2 is SASEGT. In nucleotides, the CDR3 is TGTGCCAGCAGCCGGGACCTAAGGATAGAGAGCTCCTACAATGAGCAGTTCTTC. Residues: CASSRDLRIESSYNEQFF.

In its sample, this clonotype was seen many times. The chain joins TRBV12-3 or TRBV12-4 to TRBJ1-4; D uncertain. The CDR3 length is 13 residues. With 3 bases removed from V and 7 bases from J, the gap between germline ends came to 9 bases. The CDR3 nucleotides are TGTGCCAGCAGTTTGGATAGCGGTGAAAAACTGTTTTTT. It translates to CASSLDSGEKLFF.

The table lists this clonotype with many counts. The V and J genes are TRBV7-9 and TRBJ2-7; D gene unclear. From germline, CDR1 is SEHNR and CDR2 FQNEAQ (reference sequence). The CDR3 runs to 15 residues. Trimming removed 1 base from V and 7 bases from J, with 17 bases in between. CDR3 bases: TGTGCCAGCAGCTTAGGGGATCCTTCCTCTAGGGAGCAGTACGTC. Encoded protein: CASSLGDPSSREQYV.

This clonotype was recorded a few times. The rearrangement uses TRBV4-1 and TRBJ2-1; 7 bases map to TRBD2. The V gene's germline CDR1 is MGHRA and CDR2 YSYEKL. There are 16 residues in the CDR3. V lost 1 base, J lost 2 bases, and 5 bases stayed unmatched. CDR3 DNA: TGCGCCAGCAGCCAAGCCCGTCTAGCGGCCTACAATGAGCAGTTCTTC. Translating it yields CASSQARLAAYNEQFF.